The 19 T cell receptor beta chains listed next were all sequenced from one sample in a study of blood T cell repertoires in COVID-19. The assay was immunoSEQ multiplex PCR, and TCRdb's table has in-frame clones only and misses some. In the table there are around 180,000 clones, roughly nine tenths of which are singletons. The sequenced material came from PBMCs or T cells enriched from blood (not recorded which). The receptors stem from a woman aged 40 to 50 with acute COVID-19.

V and J are TRBV5-4 and TRBJ1-2; D might be TRBD1 (5 bases). The germline V and J ends were trimmed by 7 bases and 5 bases, with 9 bases remaining between them. Germline V gene sequence: CDR1 SGHNT, CDR2 YYREEE (reference sequence). The CDR3 has 11 residues. CDR3 nucleotides: TGTGCCAGCGGGGCGGGGTATGGCTACACCTTC. Translated: CASGAGYGYTF.

V gene TRBV7-9 combines with J gene TRBJ2-7; 12 bases align to TRBD1. The CDR3 runs 15 residues. The J segment lost 4 bases and the V segment lost 5 bases, leaving 6 bases of the junction unmatched. The germline gives CDR1 SEHNR, CDR2 FQNEAQ (reference sequence). For the CDR3, the DNA is TGTGCCAGCAGCGCCTGGGACAGGGGGCGGTACGAGCAGTACTTC. Translating it yields CASSAWDRGRYEQYF.

This chain connects TRBV18 to TRBJ2-5, with 9 bases aligning to TRBD1. This CDR3 is 17 amino acids long. Germline values: CDR1 KGHSH, CDR2 LQKENI. The V segment lost 0 bases and the J segment 5 bases; nucleotides outside the gene matches: 10. The CDR3: CASSPPVFGTGQETQYF. The CDR3 DNA reads as TGTGCCAGCTCACCACCGGTGTTTGGGACAGGGCAGGAGACCCAGTACTTC.

The DNA for the CDR3 is TGTGCCAGCAGCCAATCAAGCGGATCCTACAATGAGCAGTTCTTC. Translated: CASSQSSGSYNEQFF. The rearrangement links TRBV3-1 (or the pseudogene TRBV3-2) to TRBJ2-1; tentatively, D is TRBD2 (5 bases). The CDR3 contains 15 residues. V was cut by 2 bases and J by 1 base, with 9 bases left in between. Germline V gene sequence: CDR1 LGHDT, CDR2 YNNKEL (reference sequence).

DNA for the CDR3: TGCGCCAGCAGCTCCGAGGGTGGAAACACCATATATTTT. This gives the protein CASSSEGGNTIYF. The rearrangement joins TRBV5-1 to TRBJ1-3, with D unresolved. This CDR3 comprises 13 residues. With 3 bases removed from V and 3 bases from J, the gap between germline ends came to 7 bases. Germline assignment: CDR1 SGHRS and CDR2 YFSETQ.

The V call is TRBV10-3, the J call TRBJ1-1; TRBD1 aligns across 7 bases. V lost 10 bases, J lost 1 base, and 6 bases stayed unmatched. The CDR3 covers 13 residues. Germline assignment: CDR1 ENHRY and CDR2 SYGVKD. The CDR3 sequence is CAKRQGPNTEAFF. In DNA form, the CDR3 reads TGTGCCAAAAGACAGGGCCCGAACACTGAAGCTTTCTTT.

The table lists this clone with a few counts. The CDR3 sequence: CASRPLAGGPGTQYF. As DNA, the CDR3 is TGTGCAAGTCGCCCACTAGCGGGAGGGCCCGGGACCCAGTACTTC. The chain has TRBV12-2 and TRBJ2-5; the table's D call of TRBD2 was not tested on the DNA. TRBV12-2 is a pseudogene segment. The CDR3 length is 15 residues.

The chain couples TRBV7-8 to TRBJ2-1; 12 positions agree with TRBD2. V lost 5 bases, J lost 0 bases, and 8 bases stayed unmatched. This CDR3 contains 18 residues. Germline CDR1 SGHVS, CDR2 FQNEAQ. CDR3 protein: CASSIGTSGSSSYNEQFF. CDR3 nucleotides: TGTGCCAGCAGCATAGGGACTAGCGGGTCTAGCTCCTACAATGAGCAGTTCTTC. The whole variable domain, remainder taken from reference TRBV7-8 and TRBJ2-1, is GAGVSQSPRYKVAKRGQDVALRCDPISGHVSLFWYQQALGQGPEFLTYFQNEAQLDKSGLPSDRFFAERPEGSVSTLKIQRTQQEDSAVYLCASSIGTSGSSSYNEQFFGPGTRLTVL.

The chain is built from TRBV30 and TRBJ1-2, with 8 bases matching TRBD1. The length of the CDR3 is 13 residues. Germline assignment: CDR1 GTSNPN and CDR2 SVGIG (reference sequence). The CDR3 bases are TGTGCAATCAGGACAGGGACTTACTATGGCTACACCTTC. It yields the protein CAIRTGTYYGYTF.

CDR3 bases: TGTGCCAGCAGCTTTCGGTCAGCGGATTCCTACAATGAGCAGTTCTTC. It codes for CASSFRSADSYNEQFF. This chain joins TRBV2 and TRBJ2-1, with a tentative D call TRBD2 (5 bases). The CDR3 is 16 amino acids. Trimming left V 6 bases short and J 1 base short, with 16 bases between. Germline V lookup: CDR1 SNHLY, CDR2 FYNNEI.

The chain carries TRBV10-3 and TRBJ2-3, with 7 bases matching TRBD2. The V segment lost 4 bases and the J segment 6 bases; nucleotides outside the gene matches: 10. From germline, CDR1 is ENHRY and CDR2 SYGVKD. The CDR3 is 15 amino acids. CDR3 residues: CAISAERRESDTQYF. As DNA, the CDR3 is TGTGCCATCAGTGCGGAGCGGCGGGAGTCCGATACGCAGTATTTT.

The chain links TRBV28 to TRBJ2-2; 7 bases line up with TRBD1. This CDR3 is built from 15 residues. Germline V gene sequence: CDR1 MDHEN, CDR2 SYDVKM. V lost 3 bases and J lost 6; bases outside the gene matches: 7. This chain's CDR3 is CASSFPTGYPGELFF. In DNA, the CDR3 is TGTGCCAGCAGTTTCCCGACAGGGTATCCCGGGGAGCTGTTTTTT.

J is TRBJ2-7 and V is TRBV7-5; the table names TRBD2, a call not compared with the DNA. TRBV7-5 is a pseudogene segment. There are 14 residues in the CDR3. CDR3 sequence: CARSLSAGGGEQYF. DNA for the CDR3: TGTGCCAGAAGCTTATCGGCAGGAGGCGGCGAGCAGTACTTC.

The chain links TRBV27 to TRBJ2-1; tentative D call: TRBD2 (5 bases). The V end was cut by 6 bases, the J end by 0 bases, with 12 bases between. The germline V gene encodes CDR1 MNHEY and CDR2 SMNVEV (reference sequence). CDR3 size: 15 residues. CDR3 residues: CASRMDSFSYNEQFF. The CDR3 DNA reads TGTGCCAGCAGGATGGACTCCTTCTCCTACAATGAGCAGTTCTTC.

The chain is built from TRBV7-9 and TRBJ2-1; 7 positions agree with TRBD1. CDR1 is SEHNR and CDR2 is FQNEAQ in the germline V gene (reference sequence). The CDR3 contains 16 residues. V was clipped by 5 bases and J by 0 bases; unmatched bases: 7. In DNA form, the CDR3 reads TGTGCCAGCAGCCCTAACAGGGGCAGCTCCTACAATGAGCAGTTCTTC. Translated: CASSPNRGSSYNEQFF. Together with reference TRBV7-9 and TRBJ2-1, the CDR3 gives the full variable domain: DTGVSQNPRHKITKRGQNVTFRCDPISEHNRLYWYRQTLGQGPEFLTYFQNEAQLEKSRLLSDRFSAERPKGSFSTLEIQRTEQGDSAMYLCASSPNRGSSYNEQFFGPGTRLTVL.

The chain joins TRBV5-1 to TRBJ2-7; 7 bases map to TRBD2. After removal of 2 bases from V and 3 bases from J, the junction contained 5 bases not matched to a gene. This CDR3 is 14 amino acids long. Germline V CDR1 and CDR2: SGHRS, YFSETQ. For the CDR3, the DNA is TGCGCCAGCAGCTTTGGAGCGGGGATCTACGAGCAGTACTTC. As protein: CASSFGAGIYEQYF. The full variable domain, with the rest looked up from reference TRBV5-1 and TRBJ2-7, is KAGVTQTPRYLIKTRGQQVTLSCSPISGHRSVSWYQQTPGQGLQFLFEYFSETQRNKGNFPGRFSGRQFSNSRSEMNVSTLELGDSALYLCASSFGAGIYEQYFGPGTRLTVT.

The chain is built from TRBV5-4 and TRBJ2-2; 7 bases are a match to TRBD2. Germline-derived CDR1 and CDR2 are SGHNT and YYREEE (reference sequence). This CDR3 region has 14 residues. V lost 3 bases, J lost 5 bases, and 4 bases stayed unmatched. The DNA for the CDR3 is TGTGCCAGCAGCTCGGGGGGTTTAACCGGGGAGCTGTTTTTT. Translating it yields CASSSGGLTGELFF.

The rearrangement joins TRBV7-8 to TRBJ2-7, with 9 nucleotides matching TRBD1. Germline CDR1 and CDR2: SGHVS and FQNEAQ. The V gene end was trimmed by 5 bases and the J gene end by 3 bases; junction bases not matched to a gene: 14. The CDR3 runs 17 residues. Written as DNA, the CDR3 is TGTGCCAGCAGCCCACACCCCCCGGGACAGGGATACTACGAGCAGTACTTC. This gives the protein CASSPHPPGQGYYEQYF.

The chain recombines TRBV2 with TRBJ1-1; 8 nucleotides agree with TRBD1. CDR1 is SNHLY, CDR2 FYNNEI, per germline. The CDR3 loop spans 15 amino acids. Losses at the gene ends were 6 bases for V and 0 bases for J; bases not matched to a gene: 6. The CDR3 spells CASRQTGVMNTEAFF. Here the CDR3 DNA reads TGTGCCAGCAGGCAGACAGGGGTCATGAACACTGAAGCTTTCTTT.